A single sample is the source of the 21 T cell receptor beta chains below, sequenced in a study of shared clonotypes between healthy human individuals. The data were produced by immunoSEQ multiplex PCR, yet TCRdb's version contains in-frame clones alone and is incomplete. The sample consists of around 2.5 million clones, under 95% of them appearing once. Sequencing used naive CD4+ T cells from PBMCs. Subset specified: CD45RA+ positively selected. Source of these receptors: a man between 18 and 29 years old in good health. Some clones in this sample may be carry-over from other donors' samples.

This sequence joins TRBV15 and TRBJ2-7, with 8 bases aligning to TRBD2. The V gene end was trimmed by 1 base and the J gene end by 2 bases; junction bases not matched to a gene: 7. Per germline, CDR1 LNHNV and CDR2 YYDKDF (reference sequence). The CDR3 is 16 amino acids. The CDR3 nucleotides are TGTGCCACCAGCAGAGGACCGGGGGGGGCCACCTACGAGCAGTACTTC. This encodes CATSRGPGGATYEQYF. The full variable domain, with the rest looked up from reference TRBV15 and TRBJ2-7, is DAMVIQNPRYQVTQFGKPVTLSCSQTLNHNVMYWYQQKSSQAPKLLFHYYDKDFNNEADTPDNFQSRRPNTSFCFLDIRSPGLGDTAMYLCATSRGPGGATYEQYFGPGTRLTVT.

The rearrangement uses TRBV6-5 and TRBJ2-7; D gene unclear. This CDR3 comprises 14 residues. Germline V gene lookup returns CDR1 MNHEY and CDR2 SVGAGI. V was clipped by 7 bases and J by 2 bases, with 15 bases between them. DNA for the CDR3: TGTGCCAGCATAAACAAGCATGGTCCCTACGAGCAGTACTTC. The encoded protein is CASINKHGPYEQYF.

CDR3 sequence (DNA): TGTGCCAGCAGTTCAATAGCGGGAGGACCATCCTACGAGCAGTACTTC. This sequence encodes CASSSIAGGPSYEQYF. The J gene is TRBJ2-7, the V gene TRBV28; 10 nucleotides align to TRBD2. Germline CDR1 and CDR2: MDHEN and SYDVKM. CDR3 length: 16 amino acids. J gave up 1 base and V 4 bases, and 7 bases lay outside the gene matches.

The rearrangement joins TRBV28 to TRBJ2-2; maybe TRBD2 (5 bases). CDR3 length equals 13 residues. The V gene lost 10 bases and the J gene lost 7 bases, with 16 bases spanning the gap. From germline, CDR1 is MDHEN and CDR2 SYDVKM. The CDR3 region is CATRHQAGGELFF. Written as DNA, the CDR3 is TGTGCCACGCGCCATCAGGCGGGCGGGGAGCTGTTTTTT.

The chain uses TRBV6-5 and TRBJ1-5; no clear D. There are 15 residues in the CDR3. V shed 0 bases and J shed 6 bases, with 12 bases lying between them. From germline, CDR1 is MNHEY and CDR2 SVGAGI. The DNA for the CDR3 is TGTGCCAGCAGTTACTCCGGAAACGCGGGTCAGCCCCAGCATTTT. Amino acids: CASSYSGNAGQPQHF.

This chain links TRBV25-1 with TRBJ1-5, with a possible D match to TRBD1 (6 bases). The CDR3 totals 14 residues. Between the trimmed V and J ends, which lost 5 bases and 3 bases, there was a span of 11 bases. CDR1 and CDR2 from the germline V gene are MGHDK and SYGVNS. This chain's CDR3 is CASSKQGLNQPQHF. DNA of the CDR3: TGTGCCAGCAGTAAACAGGGACTCAATCAGCCCCAGCATTTT.

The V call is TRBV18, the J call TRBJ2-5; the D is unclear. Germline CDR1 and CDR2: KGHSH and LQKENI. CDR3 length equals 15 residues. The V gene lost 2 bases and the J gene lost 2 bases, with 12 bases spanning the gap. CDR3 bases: TGTGCCAGCTCACCATGGACCCTAAGGCAAGAGACCCAGTACTTC. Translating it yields CASSPWTLRQETQYF. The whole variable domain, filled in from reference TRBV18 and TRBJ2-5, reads NAGVMQNPRHLVRRRGQEARLRCSPMKGHSHVYWYRQLPEEGLKFMVYLQKENIIDESGMPKERFSAEFPKEGPSILRIQQVVRGDSAAYFCASSPWTLRQETQYFGPGTRLLVL.

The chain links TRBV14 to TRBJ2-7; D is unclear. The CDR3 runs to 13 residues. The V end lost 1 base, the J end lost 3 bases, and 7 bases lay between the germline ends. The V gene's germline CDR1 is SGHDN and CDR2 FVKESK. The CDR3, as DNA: TGTGCCAGCAGCCAAGGACCGAACTACGAGCAGTACTTC. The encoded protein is CASSQGPNYEQYF.

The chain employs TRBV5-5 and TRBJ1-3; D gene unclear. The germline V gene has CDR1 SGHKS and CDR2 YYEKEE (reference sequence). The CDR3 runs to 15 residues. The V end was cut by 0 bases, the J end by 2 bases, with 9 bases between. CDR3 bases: TGTGCCAGCAGCTTGGCGGACGGACCTGGAAACACCATATATTTT. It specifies CASSLADGPGNTIYF.

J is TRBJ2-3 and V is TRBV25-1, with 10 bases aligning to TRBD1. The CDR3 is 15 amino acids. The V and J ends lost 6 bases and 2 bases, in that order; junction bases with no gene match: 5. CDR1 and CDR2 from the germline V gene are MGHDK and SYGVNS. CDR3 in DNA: TGTGCCAGCAGCTGGACAGGGGGAGTCACAGATACGCAGTATTTT. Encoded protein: CASSWTGGVTDTQYF.

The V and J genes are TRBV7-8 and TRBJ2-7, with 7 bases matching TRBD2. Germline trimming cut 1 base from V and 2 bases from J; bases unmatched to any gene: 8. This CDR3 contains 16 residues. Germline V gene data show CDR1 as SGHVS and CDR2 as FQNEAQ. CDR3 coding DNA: TGTGCCAGCAGCTTAGGCGTGAGCGGGAACACCTACGAGCAGTACTTC. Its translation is CASSLGVSGNTYEQYF.

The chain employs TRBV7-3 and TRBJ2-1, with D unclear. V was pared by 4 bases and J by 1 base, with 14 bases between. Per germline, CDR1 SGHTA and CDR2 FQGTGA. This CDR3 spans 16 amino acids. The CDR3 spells CASSSSTARSYNEQFF. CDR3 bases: TGTGCCAGCAGCTCCTCCACGGCAAGATCCTACAATGAGCAGTTCTTC.

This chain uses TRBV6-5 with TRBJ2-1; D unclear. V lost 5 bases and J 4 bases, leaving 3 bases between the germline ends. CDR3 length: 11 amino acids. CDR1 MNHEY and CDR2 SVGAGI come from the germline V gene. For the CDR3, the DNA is TGTGCCAGCAGTAGATACAATGAGCAGTTCTTC. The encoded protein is CASSRYNEQFF.

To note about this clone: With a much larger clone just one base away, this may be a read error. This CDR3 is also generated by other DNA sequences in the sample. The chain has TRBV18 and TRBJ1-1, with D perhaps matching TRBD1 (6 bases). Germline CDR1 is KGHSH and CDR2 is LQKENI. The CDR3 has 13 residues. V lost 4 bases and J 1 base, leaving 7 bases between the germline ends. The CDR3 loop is CASSQQGNTEAFF. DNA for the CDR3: TGTGCCAGCTCACAACAGGGGAACACTGAAGCTTTCTTT.

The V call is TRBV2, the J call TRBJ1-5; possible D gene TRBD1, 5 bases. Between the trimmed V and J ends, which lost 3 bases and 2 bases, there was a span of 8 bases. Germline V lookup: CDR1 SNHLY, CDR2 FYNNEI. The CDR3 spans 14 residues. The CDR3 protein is CASSDGTRNQPQHF. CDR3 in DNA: TGTGCCAGCAGTGATGGGACCCGCAATCAGCCCCAGCATTTT.

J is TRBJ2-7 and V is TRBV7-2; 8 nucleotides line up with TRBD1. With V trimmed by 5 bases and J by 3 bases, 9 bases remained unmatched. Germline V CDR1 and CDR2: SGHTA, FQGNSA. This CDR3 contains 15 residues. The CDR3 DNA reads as TGTGCCAGCAGCCCGCGGGACAGGCCCAACTACGAGCAGTACTTC. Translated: CASSPRDRPNYEQYF.

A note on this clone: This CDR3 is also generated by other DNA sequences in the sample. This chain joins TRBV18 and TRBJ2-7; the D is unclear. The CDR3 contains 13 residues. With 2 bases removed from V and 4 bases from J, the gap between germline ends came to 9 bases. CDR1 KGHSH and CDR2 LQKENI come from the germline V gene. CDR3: CASSPTASYEQYF. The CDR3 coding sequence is TGTGCCAGCTCACCAACAGCTAGTTACGAGCAGTACTTC.

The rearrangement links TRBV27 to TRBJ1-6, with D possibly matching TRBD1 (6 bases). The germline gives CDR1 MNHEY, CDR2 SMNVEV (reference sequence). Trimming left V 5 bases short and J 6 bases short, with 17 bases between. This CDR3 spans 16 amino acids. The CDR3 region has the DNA TGTGCCAGCAGTCTATTCCAGGGGATCCCTAATTCACCCCTCCACTTT. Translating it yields CASSLFQGIPNSPLHF.

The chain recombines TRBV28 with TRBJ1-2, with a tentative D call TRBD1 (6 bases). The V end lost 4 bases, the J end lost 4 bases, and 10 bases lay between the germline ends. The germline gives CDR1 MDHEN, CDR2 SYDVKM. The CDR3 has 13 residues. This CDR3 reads CASSSKGGYGYTF. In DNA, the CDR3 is TGTGCCAGCAGTTCGAAGGGGGGCTATGGCTACACCTTC.

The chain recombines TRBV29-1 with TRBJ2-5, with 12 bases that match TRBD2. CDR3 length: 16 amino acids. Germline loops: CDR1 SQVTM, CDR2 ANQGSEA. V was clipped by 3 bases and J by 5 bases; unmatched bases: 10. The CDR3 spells CSVERRLAGVKETQYF. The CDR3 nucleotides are TGCAGCGTTGAGAGGAGACTAGCGGGAGTCAAGGAGACCCAGTACTTC.

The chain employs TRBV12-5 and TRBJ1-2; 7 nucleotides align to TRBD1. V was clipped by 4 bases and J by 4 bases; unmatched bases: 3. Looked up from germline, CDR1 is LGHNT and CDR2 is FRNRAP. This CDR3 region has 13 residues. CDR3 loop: CASGSDRVYGYTF. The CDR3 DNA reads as TGTGCTAGTGGTTCCGACAGGGTCTATGGCTACACCTTC.